This T cell receptor beta chain emerged from a study of blood T cell repertoires in COVID-19 (dated by TCRdb to between 2020 and 2021). About the investigation overall: Samples covering the acute and convalescent phases of COVID-19 were provided by collaborators in the United States, Italy and Spain. The prospective study material was composed of cDNA or gDNA derived from T cells, B-cell-depleted T cells, or PBMCs. The dataset comprised deeply sampled blood TCRbeta repertoires from subjects exposed to, actively infected with, or recovered from COVID-19. The repertoires were made available in a free public database intended to serve as a resource for research on the immune response to SARS-CoV-2. The samples were drawn from the first 160 participants of the ongoing ImmuneRACE study and from 1,254 subjects provided by 6 global collaborators. Sample metadata almost always included a de-identified subject ID, COVID-19 status, age in years and sex. Where HLA class I and class II types were available, the types were taken from metadata supplied by the sample provider, not from assay-based typing.

The study at large found these results: How much clinical and demographic metadata was included differed by source and by participant, and the metadata was provided uncurated.

The immunoSEQ Assay, a bias-controlled multiplex PCR, was used to amplify TCRbeta CDR3 regions from genomic DNA. As for the authors' bioinformatics: Nucleated cell counts per sample were estimated from amplification of reference gene primers within the assay. To quantify the absolute abundance of each unique TCRbeta CDR3 rearrangement, sequence reads were collapsed and filtered. Productive Simpson clonality was computed per sample as the square root of Simpson's diversity index over productive rearrangements. This is the immuneACCESS table as TCRdb keeps it, with only in-frame sequences that have V and J called. A part of the clones is gone; compared with another copy, unresolved V genes explain less than half, and the rest is unexplained. V and J calls and clone size follow that table, whereas D and trimming were derived from the DNA. The sample table holds hundreds of thousands of clones, of which 86% were seen once. The top ten constitute just over 7% of the sample.

In Seattle, one collaborating source enrolled patients while the infection was active and tracked those patients longitudinally over the course of disease. Collaborating institutions collected whole blood in K2EDTA tubes following their own protocols. For TCRbeta analysis, collaborators shipped samples in one of three forms: frozen whole blood, isolated PBMCs, or DNA extracted from either of those sample types. The CDR3 measures 10 amino acids from cysteine to phenylalanine. Only the CDR3 portion is preserved as DNA: 30 bases, with reading frame beginning at the first base. V gives up 6 bases and J gives up 6 bases, and the segment between their germline ends measures 8 bases. CDR1 and CDR2 are read off the germline V gene as SQVTM and ANQGSEA. Remarks on this clone: Its antigen is currently not known. The input lacks base qualities; no much larger clone sits a single base away.

The V and J segments used are TRBV29-1 and TRBJ1-2; the D gene is not confidently resolved. This sequence originates from a woman aged 60-75 years with COVID-19, enrolled during active disease. The material sequenced was peripheral blood. The CDR3 region reads CSVGNDGYTF. Read as DNA, the sequence is TGCAGCGTCGGGAACGATGGCTACACCTTC.